This T cell receptor beta chain was found in a study of shared clonotypes between healthy human individuals. Measured with immunoSEQ multiplex PCR; TCRdb has only the in-frame clones, and not every one. The sample shows over 1.4 million clones, around 97% of them seen only once. About this clone itself: Its antigen is unidentified.

Trimming shortened V by 5 bases and J by 3 bases, and 11 bases separated the two germline ends. The CDR3 has 14 residues. CDR1 is MDHEN and CDR2 is SYDVKM in the germline V gene. General study findings and limits: Sequencing depth was expected to affect clonotype sharing among donors.

Material for sequencing was naive CD4+ T cells sorted from blood. Subset defined: CD45RA+ positively selected. The receptor was derived from a man aged 25 to 40 in good health. The gene calls are TRBV28 and TRBJ1-5; D ambiguous. CDR3 nucleotide sequence: TGTGCCAGCAGTCCCCAAGGTTCCAATCAGCCCCAGCATTTT. This sequence encodes CASSPQGSNQPQHF.